This entry lists 4 T cell receptor beta chains sequenced from one sample in a study of cytotoxic CD8 clonotypes in ibrutinib-treated CLL (dated by TCRdb to the early 2020s). Library method: the immunoSEQ multiplex PCR assay. TCRdb's version of the immuneACCESS table is confined to in-frame rearrangements and falls short of the full clone set. An unresolved V gene accounts for under half of the shortfall where checked; the remainder is of unknown origin. The sample yields about 330,000 clones; roughly 71% were counted once. The ten largest clones take up about 5.9% of the sample. The specimen comprised PBMCs, sampled after 36 months of ibrutinib treatment. These receptors were collected from a human donor with chronic lymphocytic leukemia.

V and J are TRBV6-5 and TRBJ2-7; D gene unclear. CDR3 size: 14 residues. Germline CDR1 reads MNHEY; CDR2 reads SVGAGI. V was cut by 4 bases and J by 5 bases, with 15 bases left in between. The CDR3 DNA sequence: TGTGCCAGCAGTTCCGGCTGGTGGGATCACGAGCAGTACTTC. It translates to CASSSGWWDHEQYF.

The chain joins TRBV13 to TRBJ2-7; TRBD2 aligns across 12 bases. Germline values: CDR1 PRHDT, CDR2 FYEKMQ (reference sequence). V was pared by 8 bases and J by 4 bases, with 12 bases of the junction left unmatched. CDR3 length: 16 amino acids. The DNA of the CDR3 is TGTGCCAGCCTTAAAAGCGGGACTAGCGGGTTTTACGAGCAGTACTTC. Amino acids: CASLKSGTSGFYEQYF. The whole variable domain, filled in from reference TRBV13 and TRBJ2-7, reads AAGVIQSPRHLIKEKRETATLKCYPIPRHDTVYWYQQGPGQDPQFLISFYEKMQSDKGSIPDRFSAQQFSDYHSELNMSSLELGDSALYFCASLKSGTSGFYEQYFGPGTRLTVT.

This clone appeared once. V usage is TRBV7-3 and J usage is TRBJ2-3; weak D call: TRBD2 (6 bases). The CDR3 contains 15 residues. The germline V gene has CDR1 SGHTA and CDR2 FQGTGA. V dropped 2 bases and J dropped 4 bases, with 13 bases sitting between them. CDR3: CASSLHGRTPDTQYF. DNA of the CDR3: TGTGCCAGCAGCTTACACGGGAGAACCCCAGATACGCAGTATTTT.

The V gene is TRBV27, the J gene TRBJ2-6, with a possible D match to TRBD1 (7 bases). The CDR3 loop spans 16 amino acids. From germline, CDR1 is MNHEY and CDR2 SMNVEV (reference sequence). Trimming cost V 5 bases and J 2 bases, with 13 bases left between them. CDR3 amino acids: CASSIRGAAGANVLTF. The DNA for the CDR3 is TGTGCCAGCAGTATCAGGGGGGCTGCTGGGGCCAACGTCCTGACTTTC.